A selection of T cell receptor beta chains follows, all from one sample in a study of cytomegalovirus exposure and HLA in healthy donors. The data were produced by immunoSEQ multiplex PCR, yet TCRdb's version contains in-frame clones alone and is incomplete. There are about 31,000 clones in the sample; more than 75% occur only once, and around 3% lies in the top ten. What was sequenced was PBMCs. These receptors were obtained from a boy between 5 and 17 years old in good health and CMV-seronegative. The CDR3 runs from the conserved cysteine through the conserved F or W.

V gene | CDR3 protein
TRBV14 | CASSQTDYNEQFF
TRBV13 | CASSLQQHRRNTIYF
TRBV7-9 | CASSRDSTTDTQYF
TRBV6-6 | CASSQNRQVNSPLHF
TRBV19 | CASTTKGAYSNQPQHF
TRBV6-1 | CASNWDRVYEQYF
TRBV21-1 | CASKFPGQVIGNTIYF
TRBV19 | CASSISAGVTGELFF
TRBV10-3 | CAISSDREPYEQYF
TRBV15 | CATSSGLGDTEAFF
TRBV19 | CASSIRGPGNSPLHF
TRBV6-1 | CASNIGVGETQYF
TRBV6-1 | CASSRTSGGSDEQFF
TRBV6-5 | CASSYWPPVQRVQYF
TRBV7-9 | CASSAGTRDRGREEQFF
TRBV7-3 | CASSQTGAGRGSNEQFF
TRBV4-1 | CASSQPPGRGATDTQYF
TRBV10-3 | CAISGGGAGYGYTF
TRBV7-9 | CASSFLRPGQGGNEQFF
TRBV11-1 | CASSLEPATVYEQYF
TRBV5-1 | CASSLGQGIPFMSMEQYF
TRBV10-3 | CAISAGSSYNSPLHF
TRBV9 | CASSATSGGARDTQYF
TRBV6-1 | CASSGRLAGGNTGELFF
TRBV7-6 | CASSLRTGDSNEQFF
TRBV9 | CASSDHRARETNYGYTF
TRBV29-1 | CSVGDSLSSPLHF
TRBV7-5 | CARSSDGQENQPQHF
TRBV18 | CASSPPAGVKANYGYTF
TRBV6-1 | CASSPSRGSNQPQHF
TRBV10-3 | CAITRTGPNYGYTF
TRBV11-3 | CASSLDGTAYNEQFF
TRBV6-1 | CASSATLQGNTEAFF
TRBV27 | CASSAHTGSSGANVLTF
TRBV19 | CASSISGDTIQEEQYF
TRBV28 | CASSLEQGAPLHF
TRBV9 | CASSSRTSGVRNEQFF
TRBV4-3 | CASSQQERAGGYNEQFF
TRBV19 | CASSPTGGNTEAFF
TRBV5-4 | CASSRRDTQYF
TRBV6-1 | CASSLLAGGQETQYF
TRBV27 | CASSRTSGGRTDTQYF
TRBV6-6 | CASSYPPGQVHNEQFF
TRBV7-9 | CASSFGGHRETQYF
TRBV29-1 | CSVERLGTGGYTF
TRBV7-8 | CASSSMTGPQPQHF
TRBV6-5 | CASSYSSGENGELFF
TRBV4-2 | CASSQENRGIYSPLHF
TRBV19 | CASSLRGGTAGSDTQYF
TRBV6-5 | CASSYTGGADTQYF
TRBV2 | CASKRLAASQETQYF
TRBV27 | CASSFLFGTDTQYF
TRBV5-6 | CASSLGSDRVGNTIYF
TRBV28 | CASSSVSGVYNSPLHF
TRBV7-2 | CASSLYRDSNQPQHF
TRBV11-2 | CASSIRGGMNTEAFF
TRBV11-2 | CASGDNEQFF
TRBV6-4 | CASSDSFLGGTDTQYF
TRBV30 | CAWSGGGDRGFGEQYF
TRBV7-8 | CASSLEVSRETQYF